This is a list of T cell receptor beta chains from one sample in a study of T-cell reconstitution after alpha-beta-depleted transplantation in children. From the PCR reads, TCRdb called clonotypes with MiXCR, one entry per CDR3 protein. This table holds around 130,000 distinct CDR3 sequences, roughly 10% found once. This sample comprised PBMCs, mostly from graft donor cells, obtained 180 days after TCRalphabeta/CD19-depleted stem cell transplant. These receptors were taken from a girl less than two years old who had a stem cell transplant for combined immunodeficiency, so the T cells may come from the graft donor. Each CDR3 is given with its conserved first and last residue. Each record gives: clone size, V gene, J gene, D gene, CDR3 DNA, CDR3 protein. The D gene is left open where the match is weak. The size of a clone is reported for some rows only, either as once, few or many, or as a class for expanded clones.

>few|TRBV5-5|TRBJ1-1|NA
TGTGCCAGCAGCTTTCGGGTGTTCGGCACTGAAGCTTTCTTT
CASSFRVFGTEAFF
>NA|TRBV5-6|TRBJ2-4|TRBD2
TGTGCCAGCAGATGGGGGACTACAAACATTCAGTACTTC
CASRWGTTNIQYF
>many|TRBV20-1|TRBJ2-1|TRBD1
TGCAGTGCTAGAGCGCCAACAGGGGTACGCAATGAGCAGTTCTTC
CSARAPTGVRNEQFF
>NA|TRBV20-1|TRBJ1-4|NA
TGCAGTGCTAGAGTTGGGGCTAATGAAAAACTGTTTTTT
CSARVGANEKLFF
>NA|TRBV6-1|TRBJ1-5|NA
TGTGCCAGCAGAATTTTAAATCAGCCCCAGCATTTT
CASRILNQPQHF
>NA|TRBV5-1|TRBJ2-5|NA
TGCGCCAGCAGCCCGGACGGGGCGCGAGTGGAGACCCAGTACTTC
CASSPDGARVETQYF
>many|TRBV27|TRBJ1-2|NA
TGTGCCAGCACCACTTTCACTGAGAACTATGGCTACACCTTC
CASTTFTENYGYTF
>NA|TRBV29-1|TRBJ2-7|NA
TGCAGCGTTTACGGGAGTTCCTACGAGCAGTACTTC
CSVYGSSYEQYF
>NA|TRBV19|TRBJ1-5|NA
TGTGCCAGTACCTGGGGCGGGAATCAGCCCCAGCATTTT
CASTWGGNQPQHF
>few|TRBV24-1|TRBJ2-1|NA
TGTGCCACCAGTGATTTGAGGAGGGATAATGAGCAGTTCTTC
CATSDLRRDNEQFF
>few|TRBV4-3|TRBJ2-3|TRBD2
TGCGCCAGCAGCCAAGAAACTAGCGGAGGCCCAGATACGCAGTATTTT
CASSQETSGGPDTQYF
>NA|TRBV10-3|TRBJ2-5|TRBD1
TGTGCCATCAGTATACAGGGGGCTGAGACCCAGTACTTC
CAISIQGAETQYF
>many|TRBV27|TRBJ1-6|NA
TGTGCCAGCAGTTTTATCCCGGGAGACAGGAATTCACCCCTCCACTTT
CASSFIPGDRNSPLHF
>NA|TRBV19|TRBJ2-7|TRBD1
TGTGCCAGTAGTCAGACAGGGGCCGGATACGAGCAGTACTTC
CASSQTGAGYEQYF
>NA|TRBV10-3|TRBJ2-5|NA
TGTGCCATCAGTGAGACAGGGATCGAGACCCAGTACTTC
CAISETGIETQYF
>NA|TRBV15|TRBJ2-3|NA
TGTGCCACCAGCAGAGACTGGATAGCGCAGTATTTT
CATSRDWIAQYF
>many|TRBV29-1|TRBJ2-5|NA
TGCAGCGTTGAAGTAGGGTTCCAAGAGACCCAGTACTTC
CSVEVGFQETQYF
>NA|TRBV5-1|TRBJ2-1|TRBD2
TGCGCCAGCAGCTGGGGGCGGGGGGGCTCCTACAATGAGCAGTTCTTC
CASSWGRGGSYNEQFF
>NA|TRBV18|TRBJ2-7|NA
TGTGCCAGCTCACCACAGCAGGGCCCCCTCTCCTACGAGCAGTACTTC
CASSPQQGPLSYEQYF
>few|TRBV27|TRBJ2-5|NA
TGTGCCAGCAGTGCCCGGCCTTTCCCGGGGAGAGAGACCCAGTACTTC
CASSARPFPGRETQYF
>few|TRBV6-2/TRBV6-3|TRBJ2-7|NA
TGTGCCAGCAGTTACTCTTCGGGGGGCGGAGGTTACGAGCAGTACTTC
CASSYSSGGGGYEQYF
>few|TRBV7-2|TRBJ2-3|NA
TGTGCCAGCAGCTTAGTAGGTTCACCTCACACAGATACGCAGTATTTT
CASSLVGSPHTDTQYF
>NA|TRBV29-1|TRBJ2-4|TRBD1
TGCAGCGTTGTTCAGGGGGCGGACATTCAGTACTTC
CSVVQGADIQYF
>once|TRBV29-1|TRBJ2-2|TRBD1
TGCAGCGTTGATCATGGGACAGGGAAGGGGGAGCTGTTTTTT
CSVDHGTGKGELFF
>NA|TRBV27|TRBJ2-1|TRBD2
TGTGCCAGCCGGCCTCCCGGGACTAGCGGATACAATGAGCAGTTCTTC
CASRPPGTSGYNEQFF
>many|TRBV12-3/TRBV12-4|TRBJ2-5|NA
TGTGCCAGCAGTACCTGGGTCCAAGAGACCCAGTACTTC
CASSTWVQETQYF
>few|TRBV18|TRBJ2-3|NA
TGTGCCAGCTCACCTAGGGAGTCAGCGACAGATACGCAGTATTTT
CASSPRESATDTQYF
>NA|TRBV11-2|TRBJ2-1|NA
TGTGCCAGCAGCTTAGGTCCCCGAGGGGGAGGACTTTACAATGAGCAGTTCTTC
CASSLGPRGGGLYNEQFF
>few|TRBV14|TRBJ2-1|TRBD2
TGTGCCAGCAGCAAGCGGGGGGCCCCCTACAATGAGCAGTTCTTC
CASSKRGAPYNEQFF
>few|TRBV27|TRBJ2-5|NA
TGTGCCAGGAGGCCCGGGCTCCAAGAGACCCAGTACTTC
CARRPGLQETQYF
>few|TRBV15|TRBJ2-7|NA
TGTGCCACCAGCAGAGAGGACAGCGCGTTTAGCTCCTACGAGCAGTACTTC
CATSREDSAFSSYEQYF
>few|TRBV3-1|TRBJ2-7|NA
TGTGCCAGCAGCGGGCAGCACTCTGGGGGGCAGTACTTC
CASSGQHSGGQYF
>few|TRBV18|TRBJ2-5|NA
TGTGCCAGCTCACCACCGCAGGGAGAGACCCAGTACTTC
CASSPPQGETQYF
>NA|TRBV5-1|TRBJ2-3|TRBD2
TGCGCCAGCAGCCCTAAGCGGGAGGGTCTAGATACGCAGTATTTT
CASSPKREGLDTQYF
>NA|TRBV12-3/TRBV12-4|TRBJ2-4|NA
TGTGCCAGCGAACCCATGAACATTCAGTACTTC
CASEPMNIQYF
>few|TRBV20-1|TRBJ2-5|NA
TGCAGTGCTAGAGTTAGCGGAGAGACCCAGTACTTC
CSARVSGETQYF
>NA|TRBV12-3/TRBV12-4|TRBJ2-2|NA
TGTGCCAGCAGTTTACCAGGGGACACCGGGGAGCTGTTTTTT
CASSLPGDTGELFF
>NA|TRBV12-3/TRBV12-4|TRBJ2-2|NA
TGTGCCAGCAGTTTAGTACCGCCCACCGGGGAGCTGTTTTTT
CASSLVPPTGELFF
>few|TRBV5-1|TRBJ1-1|NA
TGCGCCAGCAGCTTGGAGGTAGGGCAAGCTTTCTTT
CASSLEVGQAFF
>NA|TRBV6-1|TRBJ2-1|NA
TGTGCCAGCGGAGGGGGTACCTACAATGAGCAGTTCTTC
CASGGGTYNEQFF
>few|TRBV20-1|TRBJ2-7|NA
TGCAGTGCTAGAGCGATCGGAACGGGCCGAATCTTC
CSARAIGTGRIF
>many|TRBV20-1|TRBJ2-5|NA
TGCAGTGCTATTTACCGGGGGATTCAAGAGACCCAGTACTTC
CSAIYRGIQETQYF
>many|TRBV7-2|TRBJ1-5|TRBD1
TGTGCCAGCAGCTTGACAGGGCTGAGCAATCAGCCCCAGCATTTT
CASSLTGLSNQPQHF
>many|TRBV5-1|TRBJ2-1|TRBD2
TGCGCCAGCAGCCAGACTAGCGGGAGGTCCAGTGAGCAGTTCTTC
CASSQTSGRSSEQFF
>many|TRBV9|TRBJ2-2|TRBD1
TGTGCCAGCAGCCCCGGGACAGGAAACACCGGGGAGCTGTTTTTT
CASSPGTGNTGELFF
>many|TRBV10-3|TRBJ2-7|TRBD1
TGTGCCATCAGCTCCGGGACAGGGGGCCTCAGCTCCTACGAGCAGTACTTC
CAISSGTGGLSSYEQYF
>many|TRBV7-2|TRBJ1-1|NA
TGTGCCAGCAGCTTAGTCGAGAACACTGAAGCTTTCTTT
CASSLVENTEAFF
>few|TRBV12-3/TRBV12-4|TRBJ2-2|NA
TGTGCCAGCAGTTTAGTTTTCGGACCTAGCAGCGGTGAGAACACCGGGGAGCTGTTTTTT
CASSLVFGPSSGENTGELFF
>few|TRBV7-2|TRBJ1-5|NA
TGTGCCAGCAGCCCTATGGGGGGTAGCAATCAGCCCCAGCATTTT
CASSPMGGSNQPQHF
>NA|TRBV29-1|TRBJ2-7|NA
TGCAGCGTTGAAATCGGCGCCTACGAGCAGTACTTC
CSVEIGAYEQYF
>few|TRBV11-1|TRBJ1-1|NA
TGTGCCAGCAGCCCATGGGTGAACACTGAAGCTTTCTTT
CASSPWVNTEAFF
>many|TRBV20-1|TRBJ2-1|TRBD1
TGCAGTGCTAGATTTGGCTACAGGACAGGGAGGAATGAGCAGTTCTTC
CSARFGYRTGRNEQFF
>NA|TRBV2|TRBJ1-6|NA
TGTGCCAGCAGTGCTCTGGCAGGTCATAATTCACCCCTCCACTTT
CASSALAGHNSPLHF
>many|TRBV29-1|TRBJ2-1|NA
TGCAGCGTTGGGCCAGGGGCATACAATGAGCAGTTCTTC
CSVGPGAYNEQFF
>NA|TRBV19|TRBJ1-1|NA
TGTGCCAGTAGTATAGACCCGGGACGCAGAAACACTGAAGCTTTCTTT
CASSIDPGRRNTEAFF
>few|TRBV10-3|TRBJ2-6|TRBD2
TGTGCCATCGGGGAGGGACGGTTCTCTGGGGCCAACGTCCTGACTTTC
CAIGEGRFSGANVLTF
>NA|TRBV10-3|TRBJ1-1|TRBD1
TGTGCCATCAGTGGGGACAGGATGAACACTGAAGCTTTCTTT
CAISGDRMNTEAFF